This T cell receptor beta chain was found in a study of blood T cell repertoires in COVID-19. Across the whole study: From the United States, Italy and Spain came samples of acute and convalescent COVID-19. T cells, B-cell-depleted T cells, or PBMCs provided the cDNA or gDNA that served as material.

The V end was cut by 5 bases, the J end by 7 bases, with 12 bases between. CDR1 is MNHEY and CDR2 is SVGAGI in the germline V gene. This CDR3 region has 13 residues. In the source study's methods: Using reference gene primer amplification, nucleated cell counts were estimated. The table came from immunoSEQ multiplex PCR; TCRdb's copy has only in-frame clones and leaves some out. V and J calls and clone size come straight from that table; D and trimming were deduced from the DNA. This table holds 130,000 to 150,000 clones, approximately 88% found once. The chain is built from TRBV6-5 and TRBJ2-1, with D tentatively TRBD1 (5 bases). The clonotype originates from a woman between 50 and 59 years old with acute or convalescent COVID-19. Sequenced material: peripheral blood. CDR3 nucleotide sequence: TGTGCCAGCAGTCTCAGGGATAGGAATGAGCAGTTCTTC. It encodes CASSLRDRNEQFF.